This T cell receptor (beta chain) was documented in a study of OX40 agonist ivuxolimab in advanced cancers. The data were produced by immunoSEQ multiplex PCR, yet TCRdb's version contains in-frame clones alone and is incomplete. The data hold tens of thousands of clones, with approximately 90% observed a single time. Study results and caveats: Patients with a partial response at 0.1-3.0 mg/kg had among the lowest clonal expansion.

In its sample, this clone was seen once. The target antigen is unknown. The clonotype was recovered from an adult with an advanced solid tumor such as melanoma, head and neck, liver or kidney cancer. Sequencing was performed on CD4+ or CD8+ T cells sorted from blood, taken in a trial of the OX40 agonist ivuxolimab.

The CDR3 protein is CASSLASGGDQPQHF. The CDR3 DNA sequence: TGCGCCAGCAGCTTGGCGTCAGGGGGGGATCAGCCCCAGCATTTT. The rearrangement joins TRBV5-1 to TRBJ1-5; 7 bases match TRBD1. Germline CDR1 is SGHRS and CDR2 is YFSETQ. The length of the CDR3 is 15 residues. J gave up 5 bases and V 0 bases, and 5 bases lay outside the gene matches.